Described below is a single T cell receptor (beta chain) sequence and its context. Its specificity is unknown. This sample was taken from a study of identical twins. Broader study findings: Fewer insertions characterized abundant cord blood beta clonotypes, whereas memory repertoires showed none.

This CDR3 region has 14 residues. CDR1 SEHNR and CDR2 FQNEAQ come from the germline V gene (reference sequence). V was trimmed by 1 base and J by 5 bases, leaving 12 bases between them. The authors used template switching to add a universal primer site and gave cDNA unique molecular identifiers. A single record per CDR3 protein comes from TCRdb applying MiXCR to the 5' RACE reads. The sample contains fewer than 900,000 distinct CDR3 sequences, 15% to 20% of which appear only once. The same data also went into a second study, on T cells expressing NK-cell markers. That investigation notes: The dominant NKG2C+ clonotypes represented roughly 1.0-7.5% of CD8+ T cells in about six donors.

The sequence came from a woman aged 18-35 years in good health. The V and J genes are TRBV7-9 and TRBJ2-7; possible D gene TRBD1, 5 bases. Sequenced sample: PBMCs. CDR3 nucleotides: TGTGCCAGCAGCTTAGGGCAGGGTTTCAACGAGCAGTACTTC. This translates into CASSLGQGFNEQYF. The variable domain in full, completed from reference TRBV7-9 and TRBJ2-7, reads DTGVSQNPRHKITKRGQNVTFRCDPISEHNRLYWYRQTLGQGPEFLTYFQNEAQLEKSRLLSDRFSAERPKGSFSTLEIQRTEQGDSAMYLCASSLGQGFNEQYFGPGTRLTVT.